The rows below give T cell receptor beta chains drawn from one sample of a study of cytotoxic CD8 clonotypes in ibrutinib-treated CLL. This table comes from immunoSEQ multiplex PCR, and its TCRdb copy is limited to in-frame clones, with some not included. The table lists roughly 200,000 clones, around 72% of them singletons. Sequencing used PBMCs, obtained after 24 months of ibrutinib treatment. These receptors originate from a human donor with chronic lymphocytic leukemia. Both conserved end residues are part of each CDR3. D genes are given only for firm matches. Part of the rows lack a size; the others show once, few, many or a class for expanded clones.

clone size,V gene,J gene,D gene,CDR3 protein,CDR3 DNA
-,TRBV5-6,TRBJ2-6,-,CASSLARAPGANVLTF,TGTGCCAGCAGCTTGGCCCGGGCTCCCGGGGCCAACGTCCTGACTTTC
-,TRBV11-2,TRBJ2-1,TRBD2,CASSLRIAGVDNEQFF,TGTGCCAGCAGCCTCCGGATAGCGGGAGTGGACAATGAGCAGTTCTTC
-,TRBV7-7,TRBJ2-7,TRBD1,CASSAGTAYEQYF,TGTGCCAGCAGTGCCGGGACAGCCTACGAGCAGTACTTC
once,TRBV11-3,TRBJ2-6,-,CASSSTTRGAPAGANVLTF,TGTGCCAGCAGCTCCACGACCAGGGGCGCCCCAGCTGGGGCCAACGTCCTGACTTTC
-,TRBV18,TRBJ2-3,-,CASSPLPVDTQYF,TGTGCCAGCTCACCACTACCAGTAGATACGCAGTATTTT
-,TRBV30,TRBJ1-1,-,CAWSAGDYTEAFF,TGTGCCTGGAGTGCCGGCGATTACACTGAAGCTTTCTTT
few,TRBV4-2,TRBJ2-3,TRBD2,CASSGYGLAGGRLNTQYF,TGTGCCAGCAGCGGATACGGACTAGCGGGAGGACGGCTGAATACGCAGTATTTT
-,TRBV7-6,TRBJ1-5,-,CASSLGPGSQPQHF,TGTGCCAGCAGCTTAGGGCCGGGCAGCCAGCCCCAGCATTTT
-,TRBV6-5,TRBJ2-3,TRBD1,CASSRQGDSTDTQYF,TGTGCCAGCAGCCGACAGGGGGACAGCACAGATACGCAGTATTTT
-,TRBV6-5,TRBJ2-2,-,CASTRTARTGELFF,TGTGCCAGCACCCGGACTGCGAGGACCGGGGAGCTGTTTTTT
-,TRBV10-1,TRBJ1-2,-,CASSEWQGINYGYTF,TGCGCCAGCAGTGAGTGGCAGGGCATAAACTATGGCTACACCTTC
-,TRBV25-1,TRBJ1-2,TRBD1,CASSDPGTGNYGYTF,TGTGCCAGCAGTGATCCCGGGACAGGGAACTATGGCTACACCTTC
-,TRBV7-6,TRBJ2-1,TRBD2,CASSLGLAGSYNEQFF,TGTGCCAGCAGCTTAGGGCTAGCGGGATCCTACAATGAGCAGTTCTTC
-,TRBV15,TRBJ1-1,-,CATSRVVSEAFF,TGTGCCACCAGCAGAGTCGTATCTGAAGCTTTCTTT
-,TRBV5-4,TRBJ2-3,-,CASSPSGPFMNTQYF,TGTGCCAGCAGCCCCTCCGGCCCTTTTATGAATACGCAGTATTTT
-,TRBV7-3,TRBJ1-1,-,CASTSSPANTEAFF,TGTGCCAGCACCTCGAGTCCCGCGAACACTGAAGCTTTCTTT
-,TRBV27,TRBJ2-3,-,CASSEPLLGAADTQYF,TGTGCCAGCAGTGAGCCGCTGCTTGGGGCGGCGGATACGCAGTATTTT